One and the same sample provided the 8 T cell receptor beta chains below, sequenced in a study of blood T cells in healthy people across ages. Combining a sample-barcoded 5' primer with a J-beta primer mix, a second PCR ran for roughly 7 to 12 cycles. Each CDR3 protein gets one entry after TCRdb re-called the 5' RACE reads with MiXCR. The sample consists of 1.5 million to 2 million distinct CDR3 sequences, about 32% of them appearing once. The sequencing sample was made of blood. These receptor sequences come from a woman aged 30 to 39 in good health.

Of note for this clonotype: A much more abundant neighbour one base away suggests this may be a read error. The chain couples TRBV29-1 to TRBJ2-5; D may be TRBD1 (6 bases). CDR3 length equals 13 residues. Germline loops: CDR1 SQVTM, CDR2 ANQGSEA. The CDR3 DNA reads as TGCAGCGGTGAAGAGGGGGAGCAAGAGACCCAGTACTTC. It encodes CSGEEGEQETQYF.

This clonotype was counted ten times or more. A junction end diverges from the germline sequence, so it may reflect a read error. The V call is TRBV4-1, the J call TRBJ2-5; 12 bases map to TRBD2. This CDR3 is 15 amino acids long. Germline V gives CDR1 MGHRA, CDR2 YSYEKL. The CDR3 DNA is TGTGCCAGCAGCCCCCTAGCGGGGGGGCCAGAGACCCAGTACTTC. Protein sequence: CASSPLAGGPETQYF.

The rearrangement joins TRBV15 to TRBJ2-5, with unresolved D. V was trimmed by 1 base and J by 2 bases, leaving 14 bases between them. This CDR3 is 16 amino acids long. Per the germline V gene, CDR1 is LNHNV and CDR2 is YYDKDF (reference sequence). The CDR3 DNA reads TGTGCCACCAGCAGAGTTTTGGCAGCCATACAAGAGACCCAGTACTTC. Translating it yields CATSRVLAAIQETQYF.

This clonotype was seen ten or more times. V and J are TRBV4-2 and TRBJ2-7; TRBD2 matches at 10 bases. J lost 6 bases, V lost 4 bases, and 12 bases had no gene match. The CDR3 sequence is 16 residues long. Germline assignment: CDR1 LGHNA and CDR2 YNFKEQ. CDR3 loop: CASSPRAGGVTREQYF. CDR3 DNA: TGTGCCAGCAGCCCCCGAGCGGGGGGGGTAACTCGCGAGCAGTACTTC.

CDR3 loop: CASSGVLGSTDTQYF. As DNA, the CDR3 is TGTGCCAGCAGTGGGGTCCTGGGGAGCACAGATACGCAGTATTTT. V gene TRBV25-1 combines with J gene TRBJ2-3, with D unresolved. The V gene's germline CDR1 is MGHDK and CDR2 SYGVNS. This CDR3 spans 15 amino acids. The V end lost 4 bases, the J end lost 0 bases, and 11 bases lay between the germline ends.

The gene calls are TRBV10-3 and TRBJ2-3; TRBD2 aligns across 11 bases. This CDR3 is 17 amino acids long. Germline assignment: CDR1 ENHRY and CDR2 SYGVKD. With 5 bases clipped from V and 0 bases from J, the junction kept 7 bases outside the gene matches. In DNA, the CDR3 is TGTGCCATCAGTCTACTAGCGGGAGTATTCAGCACAGATACGCAGTATTTT. Its translation: CAISLLAGVFSTDTQYF.

The chain links TRBV12-3 or TRBV12-4 to TRBJ2-1; 8 bases agree with TRBD2. CDR3 length: 13 amino acids. The trim removed 7 bases at V and 5 bases at J, leaving 4 bases unmatched. CDR3 loop: CASTAGGNNEQFF. CDR3 sequence (DNA): TGTGCCAGCACGGCGGGAGGTAACAATGAGCAGTTCTTC.

The V and J genes are TRBV7-8 and TRBJ1-2; TRBD1 matches at 9 bases. The V and J ends lost 5 bases and 2 bases, in that order; junction bases with no gene match: 9. Germline assignment: CDR1 SGHVS and CDR2 FQNEAQ. The CDR3 sequence is 16 residues long. The CDR3 DNA follows: TGTGCCAGCAGCCAACGCCCCGGGACAGGGAACTATGGCTACACCTTC. Translating it yields CASSQRPGTGNYGYTF.